This T cell receptor beta chain was sequenced in a study of blood T cell repertoires in COVID-19. Turning to the study itself: There were acute and convalescent COVID-19 samples, and they came from the United States, Italy and Spain. T cells, B-cell-depleted T cells, or PBMCs supplied cDNA or gDNA.

Only one count was recorded for this clone. In the authors' workflow: Estimates of nucleated cell counts were drawn from the amplification of reference gene primers. Measured with immunoSEQ multiplex PCR; TCRdb has only the in-frame clones, and not every one. The DNA gave D and trimming, while V, J and clone size come from that table. The data contain around 130,000 clones, about 89% of them singletons. Germline V CDR1 and CDR2: LNHDA, SQIVND (reference sequence). The CDR3 runs to 16 residues. The V end was cut by 2 bases, the J end by 0 bases, with 12 bases between. The TCR comes from a man in his fifties or sixties with active or convalescent COVID-19. This chain uses TRBV19 with TRBJ2-3; a weak D match, TRBD2 (6 bases). Sequencing input: peripheral blood. The CDR3 sequence: CASSISSAPSTDTQYF. The CDR3 bases are TGTGCCAGTAGTATATCTAGCGCCCCTAGCACAGATACGCAGTATTTT.